These 7 T cell receptor beta chains were sequenced from one sample in a study of OX40 agonist ivuxolimab in advanced cancers. Method: immunoSEQ multiplex PCR; TCRdb's copy keeps in-frame clones and lacks some. The table records 100,000 to 150,000 clones, about nine tenths of them present only once. This sample comprised CD4+ or CD8+ T cells sorted from blood, obtained in a trial of the OX40 agonist ivuxolimab. These receptors came from an adult with an advanced solid tumor such as melanoma, head and neck, liver or kidney cancer.

V usage is TRBV19 and J usage is TRBJ2-7; D ambiguous. This CDR3 is 11 amino acids long. Germline lookup yields CDR1 LNHDA and CDR2 SQIVND (reference sequence). V was pared by 4 bases and J by 7 bases, with 8 bases between. Here the CDR3 reads CASSNSLEQYF. The CDR3 DNA is TGTGCCAGTAGTAATAGTCTTGAGCAGTACTTC.

This clone has just one count. The chain is built from TRBV7-2 and TRBJ1-3, with D maybe TRBD1 (5 bases). V lost 0 bases to trimming and J lost 3 bases, with 21 bases between them. The CDR3 length is 19 residues. Germline-derived CDR1 and CDR2 are SGHTA and FQGNSA. For the CDR3, the DNA is TGTGCCAGCAGCTTAGCCTCAGGGTTCTTTAGGGTACATGGAAACACCATATATTTT. This translates into CASSLASGFFRVHGNTIYF.

The chain's CDR3 is CASSEETAYGYTF. CDR3 nucleotides: TGTGCCAGCAGTGAAGAGACCGCGTATGGCTACACCTTC. The chain combines TRBV2 with TRBJ1-2; D is unclear. CDR3 length: 13 amino acids. In germline, CDR1 is SNHLY, CDR2 FYNNEI. Trimming removed 1 base at V and 5 bases at J, with 8 bases between. Full variable domain (outside the CDR3, taken from reference TRBV2 and TRBJ1-2): EPEVTQTPSHQVTQMGQEVILRCVPISNHLYFYWYRQILGQKVEFLVSFYNNEISEKSEIFDDQFSVERPDGSNFTLKIRSTKLEDSAMYFCASSEETAYGYTFGSGTRLTVV.

The rearrangement uses TRBV7-9 and TRBJ1-5; D is undetermined. Trimming removed 4 bases at V and 3 bases at J, with 13 bases between. This CDR3 spans 15 amino acids. Looked up from germline, CDR1 is SEHNR and CDR2 is FQNEAQ (reference sequence). CDR3: CASSSLTPPNQPQHF. In nucleotides, the CDR3 is TGTGCCAGCAGCTCGCTGACCCCTCCCAATCAGCCCCAGCATTTT. Together with reference TRBV7-9 and TRBJ1-5, the CDR3 gives the full variable domain: DTGVSQNPRHKITKRGQNVTFRCDPISEHNRLYWYRQTLGQGPEFLTYFQNEAQLEKSRLLSDRFSAERPKGSFSTLEIQRTEQGDSAMYLCASSSLTPPNQPQHFGDGTRLSIL.

V gene TRBV9 combines with J gene TRBJ1-3; 9 nucleotides align to TRBD1. Germline CDR1 SGDLS, CDR2 YYNGEE. The CDR3 contains 15 residues. V shed 4 bases and J 4 bases; nucleotides not matched to a gene: 6. The CDR3 here is CASSPRQGDGNTIYF. The CDR3 coding sequence is TGTGCCAGCAGCCCTCGACAGGGGGACGGAAACACCATATATTTT.

The chain recombines TRBV7-6 with TRBJ1-4; no reliable D call. Germline V CDR1 and CDR2: SGHVS, FNYEAQ. There are 12 residues in the CDR3. V was cut by 4 bases and J by 10 bases, with 10 bases left in between. CDR3 protein: CASSSPLGKLFF. Here the CDR3 DNA reads TGTGCCAGCAGCTCCCCTCTGGGAAAACTGTTTTTT.

This clone was recorded only once. This chain joins TRBV19 and TRBJ1-1; D remains unclear. V dropped 7 bases and J dropped 1 base, with 10 bases sitting between them. Germline V gene sequence: CDR1 LNHDA, CDR2 SQIVND (reference sequence). The length of the CDR3 is 13 residues. As DNA, the CDR3 is TGTGCCAGTATAACGGGCCGGAACACTGAAGCTTTCTTT. It encodes CASITGRNTEAFF.